This entry describes one T cell receptor beta chain. The antigen is undetermined. PCR was performed using 60 Vbeta and 13 Jbeta primers. Assay used: immunoSEQ multiplex PCR; TCRdb lists only in-frame clones, some missing. The sample includes 120,000 or so clones, more than 65% of them seen just once. The sample comes from a study of cytomegalovirus exposure and HLA in healthy donors. General study findings and limits: Later analysis revealed greater clonal expansion in HLA-associated TCR beta chains than in equally common others. A later analysis reportedly identified an Asian-associated ancestry cluster as carrying fewer N-insertions than the roughly 720-donor mean. Some TCR beta chains (164 of them) were listed as cytomegalovirus-associated.

CDR3 length equals 16 residues. Trimming pared 0 bases from V and 0 bases from J, leaving 7 bases between. CDR1 SGHNT and CDR2 YYREEE come from the germline V gene (reference sequence). The sequenced sample was PBMCs. The gene calls are TRBV5-4 and TRBJ1-6, with D unresolved. The origin of this receptor is a man younger than 30 in good health and CMV-seropositive. In DNA, the CDR3 is TGTGCCAGCAGCTTGGATGTGAGCTCCTATAATTCACCCCTCCACTTT. Residues: CASSLDVSSYNSPLHF.